This T cell receptor (beta chain) derives from a study of shared clonotypes between healthy human individuals. All of the donors resided in Nashville, Tennessee, and each was a Caucasian adult. Deep-level assay runs were performed. Sequenced by immunoSEQ multiplex PCR; TCRdb stores in-frame clones only, minus some. The data hold some 510,000 clones, with 79% observed a single time. Study-wide results and caveats: Donors were few, which limited the genetic and exposure-history diversity represented.

The CDR3 covers 13 residues. Per the germline V gene, CDR1 is KGHSH and CDR2 is LQKENI. Deletions cut 3 bases from V and 2 bases from J, with 7 bases between. Details on this clone: Its cognate antigen is unknown. Distinct nucleotide sequences in the sample also encode this CDR3.

The clonotype comes from a woman aged 40-49 years in good health. Some clones in this sample may be carry-over from other donors' samples. Specimen: PBMCs. The rearrangement links TRBV18 to TRBJ1-1; no firm D call. CDR3 region: CASSPVRNTEAFF. The CDR3 DNA reads TGTGCCAGCTCACCTGTTCGCAACACTGAAGCTTTCTTT.